This T cell receptor (beta chain) was obtained from a study of blood T cell repertoires in COVID-19 (TCRdb year 2020). Background for the entire study: Samples covering the acute and convalescent phases of COVID-19 were provided by collaborators in the United States, Italy and Spain. Sample metadata almost always included a de-identified subject ID, COVID-19 status, age in years and sex. Where available, HLA class I and class II types were taken from metadata supplied by the sample provider and were not determined by assay-based typing. The repertoires were released in a freely available public database intended as a resource for research on the immune response to SARS-CoV-2. Samples came from the ongoing ImmuneRACE study (first 160 participants) plus 1,254 subjects from 6 global collaborators. The dataset comprised deeply sampled blood TCRbeta repertoires from subjects exposed to, actively infected with, or recovered from COVID-19. The material from the prospective study consisted of cDNA or gDNA derived from T cells, B-cell-depleted T cells, or PBMCs. Broader findings and caveats from the paper: The quantity of clinical and demographic metadata differed by source and by participant and was supplied without curation.

One collaborating source in Seattle enrolled patients while the patients were actively infected and followed the patients over time throughout the course of disease. The collaborating institutions used their own protocols to collect whole blood in K2EDTA tubes. For TCRbeta analysis, collaborators shipped samples in one of three forms: frozen whole blood, isolated PBMCs, or DNA extracted from either of those sample types. TCRbeta CDR3 regions were amplified from genomic DNA by means of the immunoSEQ Assay, a bias-controlled multiplex PCR. Per the source publication's procedure: The number of nucleated cells in each sample was estimated from the amplification of reference gene primers within the assay. To quantify the absolute abundance of each unique TCRbeta CDR3 rearrangement, sequence reads were collapsed and filtered. For each sample, productive Simpson clonality was calculated as the square root of Simpson's diversity index over productive rearrangements. TCRdb limited this immuneACCESS table to in-frame rearrangements with V and J called. A share of clones is missing; checked studies link under half to unresolved V genes, and the rest is unexplained. The V and J calls and clone size come from that table; D and trimming were worked out from the DNA. Counted in this sample were some 100,000 clones; around 88% of them appeared once. The ten most abundant clones make up roughly 2% of the sample.

For this clone: What antigen it recognizes has not been identified. No base quality information exists; no much larger clone differs at one position.

The V end loses 4 bases and the J end loses 5 bases, and a stretch of 18 bases separates them. CDR3 length: 16 amino acids, cysteine to phenylalanine. The only DNA kept is the CDR3, 48 bases in frame from the first base. CDR1 and CDR2 are read off the germline V gene as MDHEN and SYDVKM. The clonotype was recovered from a man aged 50 to 59 with COVID-19, enrolled during active disease. Input material: peripheral blood. The chain links TRBV28 with TRBJ2-1; tentative D gene TRBD2, with 5 bases matching. This receptor carries the CDR3 CASSSQHVAGNNEQFF. The nucleotides read TGTGCCAGCAGTTCTCAACACGTAGCCGGGAACAATGAGCAGTTCTTC.